This TCR beta chain is from a study of T cell clonality in common variable immunodeficiency. The CDR3 is 15 residues long. The germline CDR1 and CDR2 sequences are SGHVS and FQNEAQ. V was clipped by 5 bases and J by 5 bases; unmatched bases: 9. Each donor provided roughly 4.5 to 8.5 ml of heparinized whole blood. The study's findings and limits: TCRbeta clonality was increased in CVID versus healthy controls. Shared TCRbeta clones were fewer between CVID subjects than controls. The cause of increased CVID clonality remains unclear without subpopulation sequencing.

In this sample, this clone turned up a few times. Its antigen is unknown. The CDR3 end lies 3 residues beyond the end of the read and is filled in from the germline J gene. The protocol was immunoSEQ multiplex PCR, while the TCRdb copy is restricted to in-frame clones and leaves out a portion. The repertoire yields 40,000 to 55,000 clones, none seen only once; the top ten contain about 6%. Sequencing was performed on peripheral blood mononuclear cells. The chain employs TRBV7-8 and TRBJ2-1; 7 bases fit TRBD2. The source of this sequence is a person aged 18-69 years in good health. Partial CDR3 DNA: TGTGCCAGCAGCCCCGGCGGGGGAGCTCACAATGAG. It is translated as CASSPGGGAHNE. In full, the CDR3 reads CASSPGGGAHNEQFF.